This is a list of T cell receptor beta chains from one sample in a study of T cell responses to AZD1222 COVID-19 vaccine. The method was immunoSEQ multiplex PCR; TCRdb's version includes in-frame clones alone and lacks a portion of them. The sample has roughly 150,000 clones; about 91% are singletons. The sample here was peripheral blood, taken 28 days after the second AZD1222 dose. The source of these receptors is an adult who received the AZD1222 COVID-19 vaccine. Both conserved end residues are part of each CDR3. A D gene is named only where the DNA matches it firmly. Not all rows give a size; the values are once, few, many and, for expanded clones, a class.

NA,TRBJ1-3,TRBV6-5,NA,CASSSLGGRRNTIYF,TGTGCCAGCAGTTCCCTAGGGGGGCGTCGAAACACCATATATTTT
TRBD1,TRBJ1-2,TRBV6-5,NA,CASSYWTGPGVTF,TGTGCCAGCAGTTACTGGACAGGGCCCGGGGTCACCTTC
TRBD1,TRBJ1-1,TRBV28,NA,CASSKPGQTNTEAFF,TGTGCCAGCAGTAAACCGGGACAGACGAACACTGAAGCTTTCTTT
TRBD2,TRBJ2-7,TRBV6-2/TRBV6-3,NA,CASSSSYVLAGGLYEQYF,TGTGCCAGCAGTTCCTCCTATGTGTTAGCGGGAGGCCTCTACGAGCAGTACTTC
NA,TRBJ1-2,TRBV7-6,NA,CASSPGVEGYTF,TGTGCCAGCAGCCCAGGGGTAGAAGGCTACACCTTC
NA,TRBJ2-3,TRBV6-1,once,CASSEAQGGTQYF,TGTGCCAGCAGTGAAGCTCAAGGCGGTACGCAGTATTTT
NA,TRBJ2-7,TRBV7-7,NA,CASSFNREFSYEQYF,TGTGCCAGCAGCTTTAACAGGGAGTTCTCCTACGAGCAGTACTTC
NA,TRBJ1-2,TRBV10-3,NA,CAISEGNQANYGYTF,TGTGCCATCAGTGAAGGGAACCAAGCTAACTATGGCTACACCTTC
NA,TRBJ1-5,TRBV7-2,once,CASSLGGPRPMRPQHF,TGTGCCAGCAGCTTAGGAGGACCCAGGCCGATGCGGCCCCAGCATTTT
NA,TRBJ2-6,TRBV27,NA,CASSFSGSVLTF,TGTGCCAGCAGTTTCTCAGGGTCCGTCCTGACTTTC
TRBD1,TRBJ1-1,TRBV5-6,NA,CASSLARGRGTEAFF,TGTGCCAGCAGCTTGGCCAGGGGGCGCGGCACTGAAGCTTTCTTT
TRBD2,TRBJ2-7,TRBV7-9,NA,CASSGGLAGGGYEQYF,TGTGCCAGCAGCGGGGGACTAGCGGGAGGTGGCTACGAGCAGTACTTC
NA,TRBJ2-7,TRBV29-1,NA,CSVEVADYEQYF,TGCAGCGTTGAAGTCGCGGACTACGAGCAGTACTTC
NA,TRBJ2-3,TRBV11-1,NA,CASSLDGTQYF,TGTGCCAGCAGCTTAGACGGTACGCAGTATTTT
NA,TRBJ2-1,TRBV4-3,NA,CASSPSVRALNNEQFF,TGCGCCAGCAGCCCCTCCGTTAGGGCCCTTAACAATGAGCAGTTCTTC
NA,TRBJ2-5,TRBV7-3,NA,CASSGDRETQYF,TGTGCCAGCAGCGGAGACCGGGAGACCCAGTACTTC
TRBD1,TRBJ1-1,TRBV5-1,NA,CASSSETPGTGTGTNTEAFF,TGCGCCAGCAGCTCCGAGACTCCCGGGACAGGGACGGGAACGAACACTGAAGCTTTCTTT
NA,TRBJ2-3,TRBV5-1,NA,CASSPDTGSDTQYF,TGCGCCAGCAGCCCAGACACCGGTTCAGATACGCAGTATTTT
NA,TRBJ1-2,TRBV5-1,NA,CASSLRGISNYGYTF,TGCGCCAGCAGCTTGAGGGGGATTTCTAACTATGGCTACACCTTC
NA,TRBJ2-7,TRBV11-2,NA,CASSTYYEQYF,TGTGCCAGCAGCACCTACTACGAGCAGTACTTC
TRBD1,TRBJ1-5,TRBV19,NA,CASSAQQGNQPQHF,TGTGCCAGTAGTGCCCAACAGGGGAATCAGCCCCAGCATTTT
NA,TRBJ1-1,TRBV12-3/TRBV12-4,NA,CASSPTVNTEAFF,TGTGCCAGCAGCCCGACAGTGAACACTGAAGCTTTCTTT
NA,TRBJ1-5,TRBV4-2,NA,CASRQALGFQPQHF,TGTGCCAGCAGACAGGCCTTAGGCTTTCAGCCCCAGCATTTT
NA,TRBJ1-5,TRBV7-2,NA,CASSFQGQPQHF,TGTGCCAGCAGCTTTCAGGGGCAGCCCCAGCATTTT
NA,TRBJ1-6,TRBV6-5,NA,CASSYSLGRESPLHF,TGTGCCAGCAGTTATTCTTTGGGGAGGGAGTCACCCCTCCACTTT
NA,TRBJ1-2,TRBV27,NA,CASSLYRDHRDGYTF,TGTGCCAGCAGTTTGTACAGGGACCATCGGGATGGCTACACCTTC